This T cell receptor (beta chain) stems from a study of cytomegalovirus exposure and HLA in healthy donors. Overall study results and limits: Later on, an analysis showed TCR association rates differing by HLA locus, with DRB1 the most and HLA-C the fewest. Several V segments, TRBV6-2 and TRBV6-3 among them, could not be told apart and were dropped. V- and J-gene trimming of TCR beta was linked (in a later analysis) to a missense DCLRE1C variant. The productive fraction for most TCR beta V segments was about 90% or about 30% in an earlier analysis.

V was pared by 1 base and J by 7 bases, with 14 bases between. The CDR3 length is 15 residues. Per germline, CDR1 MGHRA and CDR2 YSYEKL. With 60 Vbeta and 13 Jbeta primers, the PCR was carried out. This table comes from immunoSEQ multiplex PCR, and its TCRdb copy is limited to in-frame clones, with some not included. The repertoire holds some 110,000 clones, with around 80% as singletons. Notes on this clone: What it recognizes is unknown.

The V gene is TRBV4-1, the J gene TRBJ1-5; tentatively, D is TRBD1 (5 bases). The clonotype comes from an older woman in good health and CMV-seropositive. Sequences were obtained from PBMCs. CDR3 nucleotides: TGCGCCAGCAGCCAAGTAGGGAGGAAGGGGCAGCCCCAGCATTTT. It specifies CASSQVGRKGQPQHF.